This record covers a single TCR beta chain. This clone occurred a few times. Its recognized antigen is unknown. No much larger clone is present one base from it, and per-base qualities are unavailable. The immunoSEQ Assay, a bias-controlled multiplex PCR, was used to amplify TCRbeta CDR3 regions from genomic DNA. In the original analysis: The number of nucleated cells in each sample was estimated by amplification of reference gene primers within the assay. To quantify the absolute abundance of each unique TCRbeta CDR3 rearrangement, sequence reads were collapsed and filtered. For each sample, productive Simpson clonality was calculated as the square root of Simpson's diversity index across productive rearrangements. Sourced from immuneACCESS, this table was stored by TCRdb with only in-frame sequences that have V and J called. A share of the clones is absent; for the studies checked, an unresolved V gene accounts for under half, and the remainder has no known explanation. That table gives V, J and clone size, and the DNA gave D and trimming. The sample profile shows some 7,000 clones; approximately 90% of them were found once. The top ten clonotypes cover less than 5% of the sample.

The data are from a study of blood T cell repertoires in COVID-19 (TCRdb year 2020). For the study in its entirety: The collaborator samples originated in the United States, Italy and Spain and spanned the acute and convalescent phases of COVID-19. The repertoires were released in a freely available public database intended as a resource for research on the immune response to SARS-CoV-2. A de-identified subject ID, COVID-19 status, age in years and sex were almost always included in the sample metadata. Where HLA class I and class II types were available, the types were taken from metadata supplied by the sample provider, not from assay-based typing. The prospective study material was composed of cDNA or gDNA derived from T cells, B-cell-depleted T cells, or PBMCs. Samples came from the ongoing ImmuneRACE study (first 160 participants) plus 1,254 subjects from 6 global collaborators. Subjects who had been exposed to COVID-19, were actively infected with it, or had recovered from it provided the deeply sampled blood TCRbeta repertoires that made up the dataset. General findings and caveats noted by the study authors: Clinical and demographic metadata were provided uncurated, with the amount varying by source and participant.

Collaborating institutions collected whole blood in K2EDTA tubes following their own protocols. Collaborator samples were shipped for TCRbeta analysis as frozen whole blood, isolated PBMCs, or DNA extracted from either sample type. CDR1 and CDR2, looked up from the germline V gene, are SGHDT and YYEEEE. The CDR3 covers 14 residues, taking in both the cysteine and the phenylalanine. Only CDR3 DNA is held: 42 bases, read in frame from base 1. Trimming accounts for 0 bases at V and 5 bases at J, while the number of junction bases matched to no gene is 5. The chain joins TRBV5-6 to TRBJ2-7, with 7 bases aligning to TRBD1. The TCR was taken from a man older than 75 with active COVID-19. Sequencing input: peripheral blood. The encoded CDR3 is CASSLEQGWDEQYF. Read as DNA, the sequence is TGTGCCAGCAGCTTGGAACAGGGGTGGGACGAGCAGTACTTC.